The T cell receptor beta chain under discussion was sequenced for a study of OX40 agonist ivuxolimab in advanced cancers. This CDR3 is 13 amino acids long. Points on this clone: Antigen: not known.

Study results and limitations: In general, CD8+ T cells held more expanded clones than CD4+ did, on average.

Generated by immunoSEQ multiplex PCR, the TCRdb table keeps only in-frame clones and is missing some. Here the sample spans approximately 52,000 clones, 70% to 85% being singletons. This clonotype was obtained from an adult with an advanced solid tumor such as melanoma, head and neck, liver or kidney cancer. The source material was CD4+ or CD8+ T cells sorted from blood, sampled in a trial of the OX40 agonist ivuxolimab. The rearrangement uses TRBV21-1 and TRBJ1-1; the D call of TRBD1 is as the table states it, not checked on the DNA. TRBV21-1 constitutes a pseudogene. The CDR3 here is CASTDRGMTEAFF. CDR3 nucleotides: TGTGCCAGCACGGACAGGGGAATGACTGAAGCTTTCTTT.